A selection of T cell receptor beta chains follows, all from one sample in a study of blood T cell repertoires in COVID-19. Assay used: immunoSEQ multiplex PCR; TCRdb lists only in-frame clones, some missing. The sample lists 150,000 to 200,000 clones, around 89% occurring once. What was sequenced was peripheral blood. The receptors derive from a man aged 35-49 years with active or convalescent COVID-19. Both conserved end residues are part of each CDR3. A D gene is named only where the DNA matches it firmly. Clone size, where shown, is once, few, many, or a class for clones that have expanded.

v_call	j_call	clone_size	d_call	cdr3_aa	cdr3_nt
TRBV6-1	TRBJ1-1	NA	TRBD1	CASSDLTGLRAFF	TGTGCCAGCAGTGACCTGACAGGGTTGAGGGCTTTCTTT
TRBV25-1	TRBJ2-5	NA	NA	CASRPSERVETQYF	TGTGCCAGCAGACCCTCAGAACGGGTAGAGACCCAGTACTTC
TRBV24-1	TRBJ2-5	NA	TRBD2	CATSETTSGKETQYF	TGTGCCACCAGTGAAACGACTAGCGGGAAAGAGACCCAGTACTTC
TRBV19	TRBJ2-1	NA	TRBD1	CASSNAKTGTGIYNEQFF	TGTGCCAGTAGTAATGCCAAAACCGGGACAGGGATATACAATGAGCAGTTCTTC
TRBV6-2/TRBV6-3	TRBJ1-2	NA	TRBD1	CASSWGQQRGSYTF	TGTGCCAGCAGCTGGGGACAGCAGAGGGGAAGCTACACCTTC
TRBV19	TRBJ2-7	once	TRBD1	CASSYGQESSYEQYF	TGTGCCAGTAGTTACGGACAGGAAAGCTCCTACGAGCAGTACTTC
TRBV19	TRBJ1-5	NA	NA	CASNKRGQLIGQPQHF	TGTGCCTCAAATAAACGGGGACAACTAATCGGGCAGCCCCAGCATTTT
TRBV19	TRBJ1-2	NA	TRBD1	CASSIPAGQGYGYTF	TGTGCCAGTAGTATACCCGCGGGACAGGGCTATGGCTACACCTTC
TRBV2	TRBJ2-7	NA	TRBD2	CASREGLAVAYEQYF	TGTGCCAGCAGGGAAGGACTAGCCGTTGCCTACGAGCAGTACTTC
TRBV11-3	TRBJ1-1	NA	NA	CASSSTLPGTEAFF	TGTGCCAGCAGCTCTACCTTACCGGGGACTGAAGCTTTCTTT
TRBV6-6	TRBJ2-3	NA	NA	CASSRADTQYF	TGTGCCAGCAGCCGAGCGGATACGCAGTATTTT
TRBV3-1/TRBV3-2	TRBJ1-1	NA	TRBD1	CASSRRQGRGEAFF	TGTGCCAGCAGCCGAAGACAGGGGCGGGGTGAAGCTTTCTTT
TRBV5-1	TRBJ2-7	NA	NA	CASSSAESSYEQYF	TGCGCCAGCAGCTCGGCGGAAAGCTCCTACGAGCAGTACTTC
TRBV3-1/TRBV3-2	TRBJ2-7	NA	TRBD1	CASSQGQGPYEQYF	TGTGCCAGCAGCCAGGGACAGGGACCCTACGAGCAGTACTTC
TRBV11-3	TRBJ1-3	NA	NA	CASSLNGKNTIYF	TGTGCCAGCAGCTTAAATGGCAAAAACACCATATATTTT
TRBV6-2/TRBV6-3	TRBJ1-1	NA	NA	CASSPTEGSLNTEAFF	TGTGCCAGCAGCCCTACGGAAGGGAGCCTGAACACTGAAGCTTTCTTT
TRBV28	TRBJ2-7	NA	TRBD1	CASTKDRAYEQYF	TGTGCCAGCACGAAGGACAGGGCCTACGAGCAGTACTTC
TRBV7-9	TRBJ1-5	NA	NA	CASSLQGYQPQHF	TGTGCCAGCAGCTTACAGGGTTATCAGCCCCAGCATTTT
TRBV7-9	TRBJ1-2	NA	NA	CASSGDTIYGYTF	TGTGCCAGCAGCGGGGACACGATCTATGGCTACACCTTC
TRBV2	TRBJ1-2	NA	NA	CASRDDTGGYTF	TGTGCCAGCAGAGACGACACGGGAGGCTACACCTTC
TRBV12-5	TRBJ2-2	NA	TRBD1	CASGLEKKTSRDRKNTGELFF	TGTGCTAGTGGTTTGGAAAAAAAAACTTCCCGGGACAGGAAGAACACCGGGGAGCTGTTTTTT
TRBV6-5	TRBJ2-1	NA	TRBD2	CASSYSGTSGTYEQFF	TGTGCCAGCAGTTACTCAGGGACTAGCGGTACCTATGAGCAGTTCTTC
TRBV24-1	TRBJ1-5	NA	NA	CATSDSGNQPQHF	TGTGCCACCAGTGATTCCGGGAATCAGCCCCAGCATTTT
TRBV19	TRBJ1-2	NA	TRBD1	CASSPGQGMFYGYTF	TGTGCCAGTAGCCCCGGACAGGGTATGTTCTATGGCTACACCTTC
TRBV19	TRBJ1-6	NA	TRBD1	CASTPDRGPYSPLHF	TGTGCCAGTACCCCGGACAGGGGACCTTATTCACCCCTCCACTTT
TRBV19	TRBJ1-1	NA	NA	CASSIAQATEAFF	TGTGCCAGTAGTATAGCACAGGCCACTGAAGCTTTCTTT
TRBV15	TRBJ2-6	NA	TRBD2	CATSRDRGGASGANVLTF	TGTGCCACCAGCAGAGATCGGGGAGGGGCTTCTGGGGCCAACGTCCTGACTTTC
TRBV18	TRBJ2-5	NA	TRBD2	CASSPTLLRGGSETQYF	TGTGCCAGCTCACCGACCCTCCTGCGGGGGGGTTCGGAGACCCAGTACTTC
TRBV5-5	TRBJ2-7	NA	NA	CASSLAGRHEQYF	TGTGCCAGCAGCTTGGCAGGGCGCCACGAGCAGTACTTC
TRBV4-1	TRBJ2-7	NA	NA	CASSHQAGIFYEQYF	TGCGCCAGCAGCCACCAGGCCGGGATCTTCTACGAGCAGTACTTC
TRBV19	TRBJ1-4	NA	NA	CASSIYAGYNEKLFF	TGTGCCAGTAGTATATACGCAGGGTATAATGAAAAACTGTTTTTT
TRBV20-1	TRBJ2-1	NA	NA	CSALRGEQFF	TGCAGTGCTCTAAGGGGAGAGCAGTTCTTC
TRBV5-1	TRBJ1-5	NA	NA	CASSSEGNQPQHF	TGCGCCAGCAGCTCGGAGGGGAATCAGCCCCAGCATTTT
TRBV29-1	TRBJ2-7	NA	TRBD1	CSVLTGGASYEQYF	TGCAGCGTTCTGACAGGGGGCGCCTCCTACGAGCAGTACTTC
TRBV19	TRBJ1-2	NA	TRBD1	CASSFLTGNYGYTF	TGTGCCAGTAGTTTCCTGACAGGGAACTATGGCTACACCTTC
TRBV2	TRBJ2-1	NA	TRBD2	CASSESGGSYNEQFF	TGTGCCAGCAGTGAAAGCGGGGGCTCCTACAATGAGCAGTTCTTC
TRBV28	TRBJ1-1	NA	NA	CASSLEQNNEAFF	TGTGCCAGCAGTTTAGAACAGAACAATGAAGCTTTCTTT
TRBV7-2	TRBJ1-1	NA	TRBD1	CASSLSQGLTEAFF	TGTGCCAGCAGCTTATCACAGGGGCTCACTGAAGCTTTCTTT
TRBV6-4	TRBJ1-6	few	TRBD1	CASSELQGANSPLHF	TGTGCCAGCAGTGAGCTGCAGGGGGCTAATTCACCCCTCCACTTT
TRBV15	TRBJ1-2	NA	NA	CATSRDKNYGYTF	TGTGCCACCAGCAGAGATAAAAACTATGGCTACACCTTC
TRBV29-1	TRBJ2-5	NA	NA	CSVAAQQETQYF	TGCAGCGTTGCTGCACAGCAAGAGACCCAGTACTTC
TRBV3-1/TRBV3-2	TRBJ1-2	NA	NA	CASSQDTYDGYTF	TGTGCCAGCAGCCAAGATACTTATGATGGCTACACCTTC
TRBV13	TRBJ2-1	NA	TRBD1	CASSLVGRGFSSYNEQFF	TGTGCCAGCAGCTTAGTGGGCAGGGGGTTTAGCTCCTACAATGAGCAGTTCTTC
TRBV23-1	TRBJ2-3	once	NA	CASSQHRRRTDTQYF	TGCGCCAGCAGTCAACATAGAAGGCGGACAGATACGCAGTATTTT